This TCR beta chain derives from a study of chemoradiotherapy in HPV16-positive cancers. Repertoires were sampled repeatedly during chemoradiotherapy. This clone appeared a single time. Its target is not known. TCRdb's copy holds only in-frame clones and misses some; the assay was immunoSEQ multiplex PCR. The sample yields some 9,600 clones, more than 75% seen once. Study observations and caveats: Candidate HPV-specific clones and E7-related TCR motifs grew in tumor during treatment. HPV-specific T cells were functionally defined from only two HPV16-positive patients. In HPV16-positive patients, HPV-responsive T-cell expansion tracked better recurrence-free survival.

This CDR3 comprises 15 residues. V lost 0 bases to trimming and J lost 9 bases; unmatched junction nucleotides: 5. The germline gives CDR1 SGDLS, CDR2 YYNGEE. The chain joins TRBV9 to TRBJ2-1, with TRBD2 matching over 11 bases. The origin of this receptor is a human donor with HPV-associated anogenital cancer. The sample in question was blood, obtained from a patient who underwent chemoradiotherapy. The CDR3 loop reads CASSVDSGGAGEQFF. The CDR3 DNA reads as TGTGCCAGCAGCGTAGATAGCGGGGGGGCCGGTGAGCAGTTCTTC.